The source of this TCR beta chain is a study of Ad26.COV2.S vaccination and SARS-CoV-2 variants. The germline V gene encodes CDR1 SGHRS and CDR2 YFSETQ. CDR3 length: 14 amino acids. Trimming removed 0 bases at V and 6 bases at J, with 12 bases between. Stated treatment: around 19 received Ad26.COV2.S at low or high dose, single or two shots; 5 received placebo; per-sample allocation not given. Sampling occurred on day 63 after the first vaccine or placebo injection. Method: immunoSEQ multiplex PCR; TCRdb's copy keeps in-frame clones and lacks some. This sample has roughly 680,000 clones; roughly 90% occur once, and the top ten carry over 1.3%.

The rearrangement joins TRBV5-1 to TRBJ1-2, with D hard to call. The sequencing here drew on peripheral blood, taken in a trial of Ad26.COV2.S vaccine versus placebo. The clonotype was recovered from a person between 18 and 59 years old who received the Ad26.COV2.S COVID-19 vaccine or a placebo. The CDR3 coding sequence is TGCGCCAGCAGCTTGGTACAGAGCCTTGATGGCTACACCTTC. Protein: CASSLVQSLDGYTF.